This passage covers 24 T cell receptor beta chains from one sample sequenced in a study of cytomegalovirus exposure and HLA in healthy donors. PCR employed 60 Vbeta and 13 Jbeta primers. Sequenced by immunoSEQ multiplex PCR; TCRdb stores in-frame clones only, minus some. Counted here are under 200,000 clones, over 65% occurring once; the ten biggest clones make up over 1.5%. Sequenced material: PBMCs. Receptor source: a woman in her twenties or thirties in good health and CMV-seronegative.

This clone has more than one count but fewer than ten. The chain uses TRBV9 and TRBJ2-3; TRBD1 might be the D (6 bases). CDR1 SGDLS and CDR2 YYNGEE come from the germline V gene. This CDR3 has 15 residues. Trimming stripped 4 bases from V and 0 bases from J, with 12 bases between. CDR3 DNA sequence: TGTGCCAGCAGCCCTCAGGGGCTTAGCACAGATACGCAGTATTTT. The encoded protein is CASSPQGLSTDTQYF.

This chain uses TRBV11-2 with TRBJ2-7, with 9 bases that match TRBD1. CDR1 is SGHAT, CDR2 FQNNGV, per germline. This CDR3 region has 18 residues. With V trimmed by 0 bases and J by 5 bases, 14 bases remained unmatched. The CDR3 is CASSLEAPRIGTGNEQYF. CDR3 DNA: TGTGCCAGCAGCTTAGAAGCTCCAAGAATCGGGACAGGGAACGAGCAGTACTTC.

The chain couples TRBV10-3 to TRBJ2-3, with 8 bases fitting TRBD1. V trimming: 10 bases; J trimming: 2 bases; junction bases outside the gene matches: 11. The CDR3 consists of 15 residues. Per the germline V gene, CDR1 is ENHRY and CDR2 is SYGVKD. This CDR3 is CATTGQGRSTDTQYF. Written as DNA, the CDR3 is TGTGCCACTACCGGACAGGGTAGGTCCACAGATACGCAGTATTTT.

This clone has just a few counts. V is TRBV25-1 and J is TRBJ1-1; D may be TRBD1 (6 bases). CDR1 MGHDK and CDR2 SYGVNS come from the germline V gene. The CDR3 runs 14 residues. V gave up 5 bases and J gave up 4 bases, with 14 bases separating them. The chain's CDR3 is CASSPRQAGTEAFF. CDR3 sequence (DNA): TGTGCCAGCAGTCCCCGACAGGCGGGCACTGAAGCTTTCTTT.

This clone was detected once. V gene TRBV4-2 combines with J gene TRBJ1-1; 7 bases match TRBD1. The CDR3 loop spans 17 amino acids. V dropped 1 base and J dropped 1; count of bases not matched to a gene: 9. Per germline, CDR1 LGHNA and CDR2 YNFKEQ. CDR3 nucleotides: TGTGCCAGCAGCCAAGGGGCTAACAGGGGACGGAACACTGAAGCTTTCTTT. The encoded protein is CASSQGANRGRNTEAFF.

The V call is TRBV6-5, the J call TRBJ1-1; no firm D call. CDR3 size: 15 residues. CDR1 is MNHEY and CDR2 is SVGAGI in the germline V gene. Trimming removed 6 bases at V and 0 bases at J, with 14 bases between. The CDR3 DNA follows: TGTGCCAGCAGCCCCACTAGGGCGGTGAACACTGAAGCTTTCTTT. It yields the protein CASSPTRAVNTEAFF.

The gene calls are TRBV9 and TRBJ2-5, with 11 bases aligning to TRBD2. The CDR3 is 20 amino acids. Germline CDR1 reads SGDLS; CDR2 reads YYNGEE. V lost 0 bases and J lost 5; bases outside the gene matches: 18. DNA of the CDR3: TGTGCCAGCAGCGTAGAGCCTTCCCCTCCCTTAGCGGGAGGGCGTGAGACCCAGTACTTC. Translated: CASSVEPSPPLAGGRETQYF.

The chain couples TRBV9 to TRBJ2-3; no clear D gene. Germline CDR1 and CDR2: SGDLS and YYNGEE. The CDR3 loop spans 13 amino acids. V was trimmed by 4 bases and J by 4 bases, leaving 10 bases between them. CDR3 sequence (DNA): TGTGCCAGCAGCATTAGCTGGGCAGATACGCAGTATTTT. It is translated as CASSISWADTQYF.

The V call is TRBV6-5, the J call TRBJ1-6; D ambiguous. Germline V gene sequence: CDR1 MNHEY, CDR2 SVGAGI. V shed 6 bases and J shed 6 bases, with 12 bases lying between them. The CDR3 loop spans 14 amino acids. The CDR3 sequence: CASSHGLTNSPLHF. In nucleotides, the CDR3 is TGTGCCAGCAGCCACGGACTCACTAATTCACCCCTCCACTTT.

This clone was seen only a few times. The chain joins TRBV4-2 to TRBJ1-4; possible D gene TRBD1, 6 bases. The ends were cut back, 1 base at V and 8 bases at J, with 17 bases in the middle. Germline CDR1 LGHNA, CDR2 YNFKEQ. This CDR3 is 16 amino acids long. This CDR3 reads CASSQATGSNGEKLFF. The DNA of the CDR3 is TGTGCCAGCAGCCAAGCGACAGGTTCAAACGGAGAAAAACTGTTTTTT.

The count of this clone is one. The chain is built from TRBV9 and TRBJ1-5; D is unresolved. The CDR3 is 14 residues long. Germline V gene data show CDR1 as SGDLS and CDR2 as YYNGEE. Between the trimmed V and J ends, which lost 0 bases and 6 bases, there was a span of 10 bases. The CDR3 sequence: CASSVGAFGQPQHF. In DNA form, the CDR3 reads TGTGCCAGCAGCGTAGGTGCATTCGGTCAGCCCCAGCATTTT.

The chain uses TRBV19 and TRBJ1-5, with a tentative D call TRBD1 (6 bases). V lost 3 bases to trimming and J lost 4 bases, with 13 bases between them. CDR3 length: 15 amino acids. Germline CDR1 LNHDA, CDR2 SQIVND (reference sequence). The CDR3 DNA sequence: TGTGCCAGTAGTATTGACAGGACGGGGAATCAGCCCCAGCATTTT. It codes for CASSIDRTGNQPQHF.

This chain uses TRBV7-9 with TRBJ2-1; weak D call: TRBD2 (5 bases). Germline lookup yields CDR1 SEHNR and CDR2 FQNEAQ (reference sequence). V lost 4 bases and J lost 3, with 13 bases in between. The CDR3 runs 15 residues. The CDR3 DNA reads as TGTGCCAGCAGCTACTATGGACTTAACTACAATGAGCAGTTCTTC. It codes for CASSYYGLNYNEQFF.

The CDR3 spells CSVRQNTDTQYF. The CDR3 DNA reads TGCAGCGTTCGTCAGAACACAGATACGCAGTATTTT. The rearrangement joins TRBV29-1 to TRBJ2-3; D not certain. The germline V gene encodes CDR1 SQVTM and CDR2 ANQGSEA. V lost 5 bases and J 2 bases, leaving 8 bases between the germline ends. The length of the CDR3 is 12 residues.

As DNA, the CDR3 is TGCGCCAGCAGCCCAGCCGGGACAGGGTCCAGTATACTGTTTTTT. It translates to CASSPAGTGSSILFF. This chain connects TRBV4-3 to TRBJ1-4, with TRBD1 identical over 9 bases. The CDR3 contains 15 residues. Germline V CDR1 and CDR2: LGHNA, YSLEER. J gave up 13 bases and V 4 bases, and 13 bases lay outside the gene matches.

This chain connects TRBV7-9 to TRBJ1-5; TRBD1 matches 8 bases. J gave up 6 bases and V 4 bases, and 8 bases lay outside the gene matches. Per germline, CDR1 SEHNR and CDR2 FQNEAQ (reference sequence). This CDR3 contains 15 residues. The CDR3 here is CASSSDRGRRQPQHF. CDR3 DNA sequence: TGTGCCAGCAGCTCTGACAGGGGAAGGCGTCAGCCCCAGCATTTT.

The rearrangement uses TRBV7-6 and TRBJ2-6; the D is unclear. This CDR3 is 13 amino acids long. The germline V gene encodes CDR1 SGHVS and CDR2 FNYEAQ. V was cut by 7 bases and J by 0 bases, with 4 bases left in between. The CDR3: CASTGSGANVLTF. CDR3 bases: TGTGCCAGCACGGGCTCTGGGGCCAACGTCCTGACTTTC. The entire variable domain, with the rest obtained from reference TRBV7-6 and TRBJ2-6, is as follows: GAGVSQSPRYKVTKRGQDVALRCDPISGHVSLYWYRQALGQGPEFLTYFNYEAQQDKSGLPNDRFSAERPEGSISTLTIQRTEQRDSAMYRCASTGSGANVLTFGAGSRLTVL.

The V gene is TRBV4-1, the J gene TRBJ2-1; 8 nucleotides line up with TRBD2. Germline CDR1 MGHRA, CDR2 YSYEKL. Trimming cost V 0 bases and J 10 bases; bases outside gene matches: 14. This CDR3 has 17 residues. Written as DNA, the CDR3 is TGCGCCAGCAGCCAAGATCCGGGACTAGATCCGCTTTGCGAGCAGTTCTTC. The encoded protein is CASSQDPGLDPLCEQFF.

The chain employs TRBV7-6 and TRBJ2-2; 10 bases agree with TRBD2. The V and J ends lost 4 bases and 2 bases, in that order; junction bases with no gene match: 7. The germline V gene encodes CDR1 SGHVS and CDR2 FNYEAQ. CDR3 size: 17 residues. As DNA, the CDR3 is TGTGCCAGCAGCTCTCTTCTAGCGGGAGCAAACACCGGGGAGCTGTTTTTT. Encoded protein: CASSSLLAGANTGELFF. Variable domain in full (rest from reference TRBV7-6 and TRBJ2-2): GAGVSQSPRYKVTKRGQDVALRCDPISGHVSLYWYRQALGQGPEFLTYFNYEAQQDKSGLPNDRFSAERPEGSISTLTIQRTEQRDSAMYRCASSSLLAGANTGELFFGEGSRLTVL.

The chain recombines TRBV2 with TRBJ2-7; D perhaps matches TRBD2 (6 bases). This CDR3 contains 15 residues. V dropped 6 bases and J dropped 3 bases, with 18 bases sitting between them. CDR1 and CDR2 from the germline V gene are SNHLY and FYNNEI. The CDR3 reads CASSASGLRRYEQYF. The CDR3 DNA follows: TGTGCCAGCAGCGCCTCGGGACTTCGTCGCTACGAGCAGTACTTC. Full variable domain (missing parts from reference TRBV2 and TRBJ2-7): EPEVTQTPSHQVTQMGQEVILRCVPISNHLYFYWYRQILGQKVEFLVSFYNNEISEKSEIFDDQFSVERPDGSNFTLKIRSTKLEDSAMYFCASSASGLRRYEQYFGPGTRLTVT.

The J gene is TRBJ2-7, the V gene TRBV7-2; 8 bases match TRBD1. V trimming: 0 bases; J trimming: 4 bases; junction bases outside the gene matches: 8. CDR3 length: 16 amino acids. Germline assignment: CDR1 SGHTA and CDR2 FQGNSA. The CDR3 sequence: CASSLAVAGGPYEQYF. CDR3 coding DNA: TGTGCCAGCAGCTTAGCGGTAGCAGGGGGCCCATACGAGCAGTACTTC.

This rearrangement joins TRBV27 to TRBJ2-7; D is possibly TRBD1 (6 bases). This CDR3 comprises 14 residues. V shed 2 bases and J shed 5 bases, with 13 bases lying between them. CDR1 and CDR2 from the germline V gene are MNHEY and SMNVEV (reference sequence). The CDR3 here is CASSLAYRVNEQYF. CDR3 nucleotide sequence: TGTGCCAGCAGTTTAGCGTACAGGGTTAACGAGCAGTACTTC.

The V and J genes are TRBV11-1 and TRBJ2-6; D call uncertain. Trimming took off 1 base at V and 0 bases at J, with 7 bases between the two ends. CDR3 length: 16 amino acids. Germline CDR1 is SGHAT and CDR2 is FQDESV (reference sequence). CDR3 residues: CASSLDPSSGANVLTF. The DNA of the CDR3 is TGTGCCAGCAGCTTAGACCCCAGCTCTGGGGCCAACGTCCTGACTTTC.

In this sample, this clone turned up once. The chain joins TRBV5-4 to TRBJ1-6; D gene ambiguous. This CDR3 comprises 15 residues. Germline V gene data show CDR1 as SGHNT and CDR2 as YYREEE (reference sequence). The V end was cut by 1 base, the J end by 7 bases, with 12 bases between. The CDR3 coding sequence is TGTGCCAGCAGCTTGAGGGCCGCGGGCAATTCACCCCTCCACTTT. It is translated as CASSLRAAGNSPLHF.